This paragraph covers one T cell receptor (beta chain) sequence. No antigen is known for it. Base quality data are lacking; no much larger clone is found one base away. This sample is drawn from a study of T cell responses to AZD1222 COVID-19 vaccine (dated by TCRdb to 2020 to 2023). As for the study more broadly: TCR sequencing was performed for roughly 250 trial participants, of whom 200 to 210 were given two doses of AZD1222 and around 26 were given two doses of MenACWY control vaccine. Trial participants were enrolled by age into subgroups of 18-55, 56-69 and 70-plus years, and about 150, 27 and 61 TCR-sequenced participants, respectively, were included in these subgroups. Overall study results and their limits: Conclusions about previously exposed vaccinees are limited, since just five or six AZD1222 recipients were seropositive for SARS-CoV-2 at baseline. CD4 TCRs associated with the vaccine covered the entire spike protein, and the dominant responses were in regions 160-218 and 743-854. Because no day 14 peak-response samples were available, repertoires were characterized only after the peak T cell response. In the small 56-69-year group, the increase in depth fell short of significance, most likely because of low power. A significant rise in spike-specific TCR breadth and depth was observed after two AZD1222 doses relative to day 0 and relative to MenACWY recipients. Participants were mostly white British, with more females than males. The authors suggested clonal diversity may have been underestimated. Reportedly, almost half of the unique spike-specific TCRs recognized epitopes lying outside the regions that are mutated in the B.1.351 and B.1.1.7 variants.

Spanning cysteine to phenylalanine, the CDR3 consists of 14 amino acids. The entry retains the CDR3 DNA only, 42 bases that are in frame from base 1. The trim is 3 bases for V and 0 bases for J, with a gap of 6 bases between the germline ends. CDR1 SGDLS and CDR2 YYNGEE were looked up in the germline V gene. The meaning of the sample's time point label: baseline before first vaccination. According to the study, the label for this sample's treatment or condition signals: meningococcal conjugate vaccine given as trial control. The vaccinee samples were drawn from two UK trials, COV001 and COV002, one of which was a single-blind randomized controlled phase 2/3 trial testing AZD1222 (ChAdOx1 nCoV-19) in healthy adults. For TCRbeta chain sequencing, PBMC samples from trial participants were taken at day 0 and at day 28 after the second dose. The CDR3 regions of human TCRbeta chains were subjected to immunosequencing. In the original analysis: TCRs in the repertoires were matched against a reference library of SARS-CoV-2-specific TCRs that had been generated with the MIRA antigen-specificity platform. Breadth was defined as the fraction of unique TCRs that were SARS-CoV-2-associated, and depth was defined as the fraction of total T cells that were SARS-CoV-2-associated. Using the MIRA data, each spike-specific TCR was assigned both to the spike region to which the TCR was reactive and to a CD4 or CD8 class. Log10-transformed breadth and depth values were compared by one-way ANOVA with Sidak's multiple comparisons tests. TCRdb took over this immuneACCESS table, retaining in-frame rearrangements with V and J assigned. Such tables are incomplete; in checked studies, under half of the missing clones stem from an unresolved V gene, and the remainder is unexplained. V and J calls and clone size are given by that table; D and trimming were obtained from the DNA. The sample has 85,000 to 90,000 clones on record, around 88% of them singletons. The ten largest clones capture 10% of the sample.

Recombination joined TRBV9 with TRBJ1-4; no D gene can be assigned with confidence. Source: peripheral blood, taken on day 0 of MenACWY control vaccination. The receptor was derived from an adult in good health. CDR3 loop: CASSERATNEKLFF. The DNA sequence reads TGTGCCAGCAGCGAGCGCGCAACTAATGAAAAACTGTTTTTT.